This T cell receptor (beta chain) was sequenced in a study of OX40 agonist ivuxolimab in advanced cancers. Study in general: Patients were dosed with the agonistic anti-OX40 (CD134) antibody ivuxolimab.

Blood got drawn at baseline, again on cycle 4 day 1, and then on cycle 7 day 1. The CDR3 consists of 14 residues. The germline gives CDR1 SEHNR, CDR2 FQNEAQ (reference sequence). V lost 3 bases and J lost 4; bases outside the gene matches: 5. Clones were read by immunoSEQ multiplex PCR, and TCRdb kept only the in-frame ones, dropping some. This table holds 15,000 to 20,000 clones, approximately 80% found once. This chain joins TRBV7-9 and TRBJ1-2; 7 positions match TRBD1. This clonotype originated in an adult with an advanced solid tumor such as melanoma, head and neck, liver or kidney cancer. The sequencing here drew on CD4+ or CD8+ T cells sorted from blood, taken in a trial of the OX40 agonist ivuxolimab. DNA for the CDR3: TGTGCCAGCAGCTTTCTGGGACAGTCCTATGGCTACACCTTC. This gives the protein CASSFLGQSYGYTF. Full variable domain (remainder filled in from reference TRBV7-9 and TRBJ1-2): DTGVSQNPRHKITKRGQNVTFRCDPISEHNRLYWYRQTLGQGPEFLTYFQNEAQLEKSRLLSDRFSAERPKGSFSTLEIQRTEQGDSAMYLCASSFLGQSYGYTFGSGTRLTVV.